A single sample is the source of the 12 T cell receptor beta chains below, sequenced in a study of human T cells and chemical hapten exposure. TCRdb independently ran MiXCR on the RACE reads; one entry per CDR3 protein. The table records about 68,000 distinct CDR3 sequences, approximately 11% of them present only once. The time point was: pre-sensitization, week 0. Stated treatment: therapeutic diphenylcyclopropenone sensitization with weekly scalp DPC. The sequencing used whole blood, collected in connection with sensitization to the hapten diphenylcyclopropenone (DPC). These receptors were taken from a woman aged 45 to 65 with alopecia areata. Some clones in this sample may be carry-over from other donors' samples.

This clonotype has ten or more counts. V is TRBV29-1 and J is TRBJ2-2; D is perhaps TRBD1 or TRBD2 (5 bases each). The V end was cut by 4 bases, the J end by 2 bases, with 8 bases between. The length of the CDR3 is 13 residues. Germline CDR1 is SQVTM and CDR2 is ANQGSEA. The CDR3: CSVGGLNTGELFF. For the CDR3, the DNA is TGCAGCGTTGGGGGGTTAAACACCGGGGAGCTGTTTTTT.

This clonotype came up many times. This chain connects TRBV6-2 or TRBV6-3 to TRBJ2-1; 10 nucleotides line up with TRBD2. With V trimmed by 0 bases and J by 9 bases, 5 bases remained unmatched. CDR1 is MNHEY and CDR2 is SVGEGT in the germline V gene. This CDR3 has 15 residues. The CDR3 spells CASSYSIERGGEQFF. The CDR3 DNA is TGTGCCAGCAGTTACTCGATTGAGCGGGGGGGTGAGCAGTTCTTC.

The rearrangement uses TRBV20-1 and TRBJ2-7; D remains ambiguous. The CDR3 loop spans 13 amino acids. Germline-derived CDR1 and CDR2 are DFQATT and SNEGSKA (reference sequence). V was cut by 2 bases and J by 2 bases, with 10 bases left in between. In DNA, the CDR3 is TGCAGTGCTAGATCACCCAGTACCTACGAGCAGTACTTC. This encodes CSARSPSTYEQYF.

This clonotype was observed a handful of times. This sequence joins TRBV5-1 and TRBJ2-7, with 7 nucleotides matching TRBD1. The germline V gene encodes CDR1 SGHRS and CDR2 YFSETQ. This CDR3 contains 16 residues. Trimming removed 3 bases from V and 9 bases from J; junction bases left unmatched: 18. The CDR3 DNA sequence: TGCGCCAGCAGCTCCGGGACAGTGCGCCACCCATCGGGGCAGTACTTC. This translates into CASSSGTVRHPSGQYF.

Details on this clonotype: The DNA is left out, because the CDR3 cannot be placed on it with certainty; the CDR3 is given as TCRdb lists it. The gene calls are TRBV21-1 and TRBJ1-1; the table's TRBD1 call for D was not verified on the DNA. TRBV21-1 is described as a pseudogene. The CDR3 sequence runs 16 residues, both termini included. The CDR3: CASISRGGYGCTEAFF.

This clonotype was picked up many times. CDR3 protein: CSATDRGGRNTIYF. The CDR3 DNA reads as TGCAGTGCTACTGACAGGGGAGGGAGAAACACCATATATTTT. V gene TRBV20-1 combines with J gene TRBJ1-3; 8 nucleotides match TRBD1. Trimming at V came to 4 bases and at J to 5 bases, leaving 7 bases not matched to a gene. CDR1 DFQATT and CDR2 SNEGSKA come from the germline V gene (reference sequence). This CDR3 contains 14 residues.

The V call is TRBV20-1, the J call TRBJ2-3; the match to TRBD2 covers 12 bases. Germline V lookup: CDR1 DFQATT, CDR2 SNEGSKA (reference sequence). The CDR3 runs to 15 residues. Trimming cost V 4 bases and J 4 bases; bases outside gene matches: 6. This CDR3 reads CSATRLAGVADTQYF. The CDR3 DNA follows: TGCAGTGCTACCCGACTAGCGGGGGTGGCAGATACGCAGTATTTT.

Ten or more counts support this clonotype. The genes are TRBV28 and TRBJ2-3; D possibly matches TRBD1 or TRBD2 (5 bases each). There are 13 residues in the CDR3. Per germline, CDR1 MDHEN and CDR2 SYDVKM. With 4 bases removed from V and 6 bases from J, the gap between germline ends came to 11 bases. The chain's CDR3 is CASSSGPGDTQYF. The CDR3 region has the DNA TGTGCCAGCAGTTCGGGGCCCGGGGATACGCAGTATTTT.

This clonotype came up a few times. This rearrangement joins TRBV2 to TRBJ1-5, with 8 nucleotides matching TRBD1. Unmatched junction bases numbered 3, after V lost 8 bases and J lost 3 bases. The germline V gene has CDR1 SNHLY and CDR2 FYNNEI. There are 13 residues in the CDR3. CDR3 amino acids: CASSGQDNQPQHF. The DNA for the CDR3 is TGTGCCAGCTCGGGACAGGACAATCAGCCCCAGCATTTT.

The chain joins TRBV6-2 or TRBV6-3 to TRBJ1-5; D is unclear. The V gene lost 2 bases and the J gene lost 3 bases, with 8 bases spanning the gap. This CDR3 has 14 residues. The germline gives CDR1 MNHEY, CDR2 SVGEGT. This chain's CDR3 is CASSYGIFNQPQHF. CDR3 bases: TGTGCCAGCAGTTACGGAATTTTCAATCAGCCCCAGCATTTT.

This clonotype was picked up a small number of times. The chain couples TRBV12-5 to TRBJ2-2; possibly TRBD1 for D (6 bases). Trimming stripped 9 bases from V and 4 bases from J, with 21 bases between. This CDR3 comprises 16 residues. Looked up from germline, CDR1 is LGHNT and CDR2 is FRNRAP. The DNA for the CDR3 is TGTGCTAGCGTTGGGGGCCCACTTCATCTCACCGGGGAGCTGTTTTTT. Its protein is CASVGGPLHLTGELFF.

The gene calls are TRBV5-4 and TRBJ2-2; D is perhaps TRBD2 (6 bases). The V end lost 0 bases, the J end lost 4 bases, and 10 bases lay between the germline ends. This CDR3 has 15 amino acids. Germline CDR1 and CDR2: SGHNT and YYREEE (reference sequence). In nucleotides, the CDR3 is TGTGCCAGCAGCTTGGTATGGGGAGGCACCGGGGAGCTGTTTTTT. Amino acid sequence: CASSLVWGGTGELFF.